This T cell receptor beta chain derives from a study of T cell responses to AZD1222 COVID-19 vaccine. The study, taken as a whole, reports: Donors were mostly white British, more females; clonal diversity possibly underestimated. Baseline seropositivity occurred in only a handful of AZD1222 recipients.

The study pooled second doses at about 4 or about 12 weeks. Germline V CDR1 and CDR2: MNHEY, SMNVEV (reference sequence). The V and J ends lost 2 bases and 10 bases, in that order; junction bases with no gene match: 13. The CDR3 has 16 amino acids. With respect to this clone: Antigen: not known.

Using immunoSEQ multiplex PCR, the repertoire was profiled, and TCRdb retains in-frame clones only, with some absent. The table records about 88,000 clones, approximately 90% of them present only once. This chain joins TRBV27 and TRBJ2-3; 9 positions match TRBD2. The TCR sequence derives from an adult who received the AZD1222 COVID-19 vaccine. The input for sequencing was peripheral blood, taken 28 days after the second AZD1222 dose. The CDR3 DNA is TGTGCCAGCAGTTTAAGGCGGGGGGGCCAATCTCTCGCGCAGTATTTT. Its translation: CASSLRRGGQSLAQYF.